What follows are 2 T cell receptor beta chains derived from one specimen sequenced in a study of T cell changes during pregnancy in multiple sclerosis. Measured with immunoSEQ multiplex PCR; TCRdb has only the in-frame clones, and not every one. The table shows around 110,000 clones, with 80% to 95% occurring only once. Sequencing used peripheral blood, obtained in the third trimester of pregnancy. The receptors derive from a female donor in good health, enrolled as a control in a pregnancy study.

V is TRBV27 and J is TRBJ2-1; D possibly corresponds to TRBD2 (6 bases). This CDR3 comprises 14 residues. The germline CDR1 and CDR2 sequences are MNHEY and SMNVEV (reference sequence). V lost 4 bases, J lost 2 bases, and 9 bases lay in between. CDR3 DNA: TGTGCCAGCAGTTCCAGGGAGGCCTACAATGAGCAGTTCTTC. This codes for CASSSREAYNEQFF.

The CDR3 DNA is TGTGCCTGGAGTCCTCCCGTGGGGACTAGCGAGGGGCAGTTCTTC. Translation: CAWSPPVGTSEGQFF. This chain joins TRBV30 and TRBJ2-1; 10 bases agree with TRBD2. This CDR3 is built from 15 residues. Looked up from germline, CDR1 is GTSNPN and CDR2 is SVGIG (reference sequence). Trimming took 2 bases from V and 12 from J; bases not matched to a gene: 13.